The clone carrying this TCR beta chain has more than one count but fewer than ten. Its antigen is not known. This record comes from a study of T cells after yellow fever vaccination. A universal primer site and UMIs were added as TCR cDNA was made by 5'RACE template switching. TCRdb reanalysed the 5' RACE reads using MiXCR and keeps one entry per CDR3 protein. The sample records approximately 580,000 distinct CDR3 sequences, about a sixth being singletons. Study-level results: Weaker overall was a secondary response that nonetheless peaked faster, on day 5 versus 15.

The germline V gene has CDR1 KGHSH and CDR2 LQKENI. V was shortened by 3 bases and J by 5 bases, with 8 bases between the two germline ends. There are 12 residues in the CDR3. The input for sequencing was PBMCs, taken 4 to 5 days after the first yellow fever vaccination. The sequence was collected from a man between 18 and 29 years old who received the YFV17D yellow fever vaccine. The chain has TRBV18 and TRBJ2-7; no clear D gene. CDR3: CASSPGGHEQYF. In DNA, the CDR3 is TGTGCCAGCTCACCGGGTGGCCACGAGCAGTACTTC.